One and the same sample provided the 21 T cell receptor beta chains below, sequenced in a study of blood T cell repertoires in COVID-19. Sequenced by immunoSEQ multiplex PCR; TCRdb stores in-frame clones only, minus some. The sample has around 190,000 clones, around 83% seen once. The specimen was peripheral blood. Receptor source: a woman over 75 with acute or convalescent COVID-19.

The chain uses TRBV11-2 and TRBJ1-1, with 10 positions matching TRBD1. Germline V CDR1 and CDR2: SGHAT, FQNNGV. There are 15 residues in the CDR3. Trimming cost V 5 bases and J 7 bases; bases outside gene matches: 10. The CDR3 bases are TGTGCCAGCAGCCCCAGGGACAGGGGCCTACTTGAAGCTTTCTTT. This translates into CASSPRDRGLLEAFF.

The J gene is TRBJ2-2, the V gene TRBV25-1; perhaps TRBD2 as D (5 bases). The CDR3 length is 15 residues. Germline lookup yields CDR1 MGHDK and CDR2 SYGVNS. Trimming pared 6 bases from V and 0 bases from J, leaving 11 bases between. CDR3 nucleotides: TGTGCCAGCAGCGGGAATTACGCGAACACCGGGGAGCTGTTTTTT. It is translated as CASSGNYANTGELFF.

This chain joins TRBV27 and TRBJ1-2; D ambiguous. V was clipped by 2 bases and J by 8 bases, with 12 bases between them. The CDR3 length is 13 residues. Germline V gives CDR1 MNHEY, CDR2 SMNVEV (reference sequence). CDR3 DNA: TGTGCCAGCAGTTTACACGGGGTAGTGGGCTACACCTTC. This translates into CASSLHGVVGYTF.

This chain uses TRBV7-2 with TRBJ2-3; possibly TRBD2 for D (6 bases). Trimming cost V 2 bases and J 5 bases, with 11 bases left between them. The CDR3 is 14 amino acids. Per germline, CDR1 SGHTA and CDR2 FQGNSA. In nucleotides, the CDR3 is TGTGCCAGCAGCTTAATTGTGGGAGGAGATACGCAGTATTTT. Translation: CASSLIVGGDTQYF.

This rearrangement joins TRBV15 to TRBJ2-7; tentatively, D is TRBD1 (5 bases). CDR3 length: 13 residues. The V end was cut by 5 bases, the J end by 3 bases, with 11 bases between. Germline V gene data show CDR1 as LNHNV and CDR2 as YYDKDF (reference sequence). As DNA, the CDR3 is TGTGCCACCAGCCAAGGGGTCGGCTACGAGCAGTACTTC. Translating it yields CATSQGVGYEQYF.

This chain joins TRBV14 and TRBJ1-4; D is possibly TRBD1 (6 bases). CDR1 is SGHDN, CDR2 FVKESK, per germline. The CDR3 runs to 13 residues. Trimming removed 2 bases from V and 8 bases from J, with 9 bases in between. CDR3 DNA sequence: TGTGCCAGCAGCCAAAATGGGGGCGAAAAACTGTTTTTT. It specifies CASSQNGGEKLFF.

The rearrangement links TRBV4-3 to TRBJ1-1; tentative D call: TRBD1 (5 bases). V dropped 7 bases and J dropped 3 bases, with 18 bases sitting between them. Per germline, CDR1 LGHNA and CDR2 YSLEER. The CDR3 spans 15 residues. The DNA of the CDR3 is TGCGCCAGCACCTTGTTCCCCCAGGGTGACACTGAAGCTTTCTTT. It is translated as CASTLFPQGDTEAFF.

The chain's CDR3 is CAWKRGRDEQYF. For the CDR3, the DNA is TGTGCCTGGAAGCGAGGGCGGGACGAGCAGTACTTC. This rearrangement joins TRBV30 to TRBJ2-7; possibly TRBD2 for D (5 bases). Germline-derived CDR1 and CDR2 are GTSNPN and SVGIG (reference sequence). The V end lost 4 bases, the J end lost 5 bases, and 12 bases lay between the germline ends. This CDR3 has 12 amino acids.

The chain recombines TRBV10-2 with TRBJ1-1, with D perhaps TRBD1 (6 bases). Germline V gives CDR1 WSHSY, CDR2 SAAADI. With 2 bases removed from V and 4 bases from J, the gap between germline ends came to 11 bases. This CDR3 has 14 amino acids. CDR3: CASSERGGSTEAFF. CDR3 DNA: TGCGCCAGCAGTGAGAGGGGGGGGAGCACTGAAGCTTTCTTT.

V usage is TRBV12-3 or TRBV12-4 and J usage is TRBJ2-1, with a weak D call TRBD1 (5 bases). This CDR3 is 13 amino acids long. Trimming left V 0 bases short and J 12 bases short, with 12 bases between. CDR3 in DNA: TGTGCCAGCAGTTTAGCGGAGACAGACGGGCAGTTCTTC. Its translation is CASSLAETDGQFF.

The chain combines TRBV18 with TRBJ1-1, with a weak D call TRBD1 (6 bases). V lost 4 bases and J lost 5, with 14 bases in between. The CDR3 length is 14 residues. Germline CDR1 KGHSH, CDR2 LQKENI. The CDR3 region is CASSLGQGMTEAFF. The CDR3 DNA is TGTGCCAGCTCACTCGGGCAGGGGATGACTGAAGCTTTCTTT.

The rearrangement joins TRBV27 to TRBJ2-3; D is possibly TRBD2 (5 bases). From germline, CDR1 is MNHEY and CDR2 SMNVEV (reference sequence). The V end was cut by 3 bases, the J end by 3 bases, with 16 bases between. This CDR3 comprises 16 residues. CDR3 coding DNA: TGTGCCAGCAGTTTGGCCTTCAGGCCGGGAACAGATACGCAGTATTTT. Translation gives CASSLAFRPGTDTQYF.

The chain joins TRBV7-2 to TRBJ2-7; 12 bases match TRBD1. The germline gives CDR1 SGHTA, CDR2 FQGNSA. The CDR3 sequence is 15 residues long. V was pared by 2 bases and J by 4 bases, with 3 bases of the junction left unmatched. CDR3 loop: CASSLRGQGAYEQYF. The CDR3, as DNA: TGTGCCAGCAGCTTAAGGGGACAGGGGGCGTACGAGCAGTACTTC.

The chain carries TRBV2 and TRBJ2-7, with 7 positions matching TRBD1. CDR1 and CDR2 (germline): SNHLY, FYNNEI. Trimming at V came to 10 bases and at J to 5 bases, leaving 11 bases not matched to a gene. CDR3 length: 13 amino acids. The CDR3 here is CATGYRGSNEQYF. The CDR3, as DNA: TGTGCCACAGGATACAGGGGTAGCAACGAGCAGTACTTC.

The CDR3 bases are TGTGCCAGCAGCCCCGGACTAGCCAGGCAGTTCTTC. Protein product: CASSPGLARQFF. V gene TRBV7-8 combines with J gene TRBJ2-1; 8 bases are shared with TRBD2. V lost 5 bases and J lost 12; bases outside the gene matches: 6. CDR3 length: 12 residues. CDR1 is SGHVS, CDR2 FQNEAQ, per germline.

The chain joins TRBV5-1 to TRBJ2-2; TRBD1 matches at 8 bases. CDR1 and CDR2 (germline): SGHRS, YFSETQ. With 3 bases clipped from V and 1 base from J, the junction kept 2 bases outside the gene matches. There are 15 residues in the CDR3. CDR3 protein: CASSSGQGNTGELFF. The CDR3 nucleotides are TGCGCCAGCAGCTCCGGACAGGGGAACACCGGGGAGCTGTTTTTT.

This CDR3 reads CSVAPGTDGNQPQHF. The CDR3 bases are TGCAGCGTTGCTCCCGGGACAGACGGGAATCAGCCCCAGCATTTT. The chain links TRBV29-1 to TRBJ1-5, with 7 nucleotides matching TRBD1. CDR3 length: 15 amino acids. V trimming: 4 bases; J trimming: 4 bases; junction bases outside the gene matches: 10. The germline gives CDR1 SQVTM, CDR2 ANQGSEA. The variable domain in full, completed from reference TRBV29-1 and TRBJ1-5, reads SAVISQKPSRDICQRGTSLTIQCQVDSQVTMMFWYRQQPGQSLTLIATANQGSEATYESGFVIDKFPISRPNLTFSTLTVSNMSPEDSSIYLCSVAPGTDGNQPQHFGDGTRLSIL.

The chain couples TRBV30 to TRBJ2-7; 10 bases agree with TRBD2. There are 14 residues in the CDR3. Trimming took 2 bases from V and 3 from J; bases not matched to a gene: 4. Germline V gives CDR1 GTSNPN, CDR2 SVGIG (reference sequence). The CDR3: CAWSKASGGYEQYF. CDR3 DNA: TGTGCCTGGAGTAAGGCTAGCGGGGGCTACGAGCAGTACTTC.

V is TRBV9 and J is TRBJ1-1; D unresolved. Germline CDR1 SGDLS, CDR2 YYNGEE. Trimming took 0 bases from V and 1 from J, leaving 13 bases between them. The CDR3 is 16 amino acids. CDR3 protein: CASSVGRIVTNTEAFF. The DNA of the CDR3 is TGTGCCAGCAGCGTAGGGCGGATTGTCACGAACACTGAAGCTTTCTTT.

The CDR3 protein is CASSSPGLRHEQYF. The CDR3 DNA reads as TGTGCCAGCAGTTCTCCGGGACTAAGACACGAGCAGTACTTC. The rearrangement uses TRBV28 and TRBJ2-7; 7 bases match TRBD2. This CDR3 is built from 14 residues. Germline CDR1 is MDHEN and CDR2 is SYDVKM. The V segment lost 4 bases and the J segment 5 bases; nucleotides outside the gene matches: 8. The complete variable domain, with remaining parts taken from reference TRBV28 and TRBJ2-7, reads DVKVTQSSRYLVKRTGEKVFLECVQDMDHENMFWYRQDPGLGLRLIYFSYDVKMKEKGDIPEGYSVSREKKERFSLILESASTNQTSMYLCASSSPGLRHEQYFGPGTRLTVT.

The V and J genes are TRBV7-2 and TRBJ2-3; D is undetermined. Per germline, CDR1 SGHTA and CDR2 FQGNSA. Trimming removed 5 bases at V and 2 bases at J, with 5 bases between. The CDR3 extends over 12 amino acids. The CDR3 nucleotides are TGTGCCAGCAGCGTATACACAGATACGCAGTATTTT. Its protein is CASSVYTDTQYF.